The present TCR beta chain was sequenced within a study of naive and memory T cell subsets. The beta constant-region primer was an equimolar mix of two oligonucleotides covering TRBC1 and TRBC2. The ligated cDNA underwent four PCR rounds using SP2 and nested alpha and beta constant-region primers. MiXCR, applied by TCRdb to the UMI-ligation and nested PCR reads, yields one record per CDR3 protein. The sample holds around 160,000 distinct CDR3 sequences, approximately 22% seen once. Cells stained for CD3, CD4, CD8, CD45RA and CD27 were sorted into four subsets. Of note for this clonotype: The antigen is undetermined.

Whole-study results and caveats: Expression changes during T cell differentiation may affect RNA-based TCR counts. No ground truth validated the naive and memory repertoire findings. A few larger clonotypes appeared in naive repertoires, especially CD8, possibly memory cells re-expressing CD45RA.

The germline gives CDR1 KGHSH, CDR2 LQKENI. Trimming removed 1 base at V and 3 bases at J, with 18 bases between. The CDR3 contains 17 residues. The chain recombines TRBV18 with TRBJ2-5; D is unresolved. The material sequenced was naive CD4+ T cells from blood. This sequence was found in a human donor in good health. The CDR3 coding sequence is TGTGCCAGCTCACCACGTCTATCGCCGACTGCAGAAGAGACCCAGTACTTC. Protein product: CASSPRLSPTAEETQYF.